The 28 T cell receptor beta chains below all came from one sample that was sequenced in a study of OX40 agonist ivuxolimab in advanced cancers. TCRdb's copy holds only in-frame clones and misses some; the assay was immunoSEQ multiplex PCR. The sample lists 80,000 or so clones; 80% to 95% were seen once. Sample: CD4+ or CD8+ T cells sorted from blood, taken in a trial of the OX40 agonist ivuxolimab. The receptors stem from an adult with an advanced solid tumor such as melanoma, head and neck, liver or kidney cancer.

This clone was seen a few times. V and J are TRBV6-1 and TRBJ2-5; 10 bases align to TRBD1. CDR1 MNHNS and CDR2 SASEGT come from the germline V gene. The V gene end was trimmed by 4 bases and the J gene end by 7 bases; junction bases not matched to a gene: 6. The CDR3 runs 14 residues. The CDR3 bases are TGTGCCAGCAGTGCTCCGGGACAGGGGCTGACCCAGTACTTC. It encodes CASSAPGQGLTQYF.

CDR3 region: CASSYGRAQDEQYF. In DNA, the CDR3 is TGTGCCAGCAGCTACGGGAGGGCTCAGGACGAGCAGTACTTC. The V and J genes are TRBV6-6 and TRBJ2-7; TRBD2 matches at 8 bases. The V gene end was trimmed by 6 bases and the J gene end by 5 bases; junction bases not matched to a gene: 9. The germline CDR1 and CDR2 sequences are MNHNY and SVGAGI (reference sequence). The CDR3 is 14 residues long.

The chain combines TRBV28 with TRBJ2-7; D remains ambiguous. This CDR3 has 14 residues. The germline gives CDR1 MDHEN, CDR2 SYDVKM. V gave up 6 bases and J gave up 0 bases, with 12 bases separating them. CDR3 residues: CASSQIPSSYEQYF. The CDR3 region has the DNA TGTGCCAGCAGCCAGATACCAAGCTCCTACGAGCAGTACTTC.

The chain combines TRBV25-1 with TRBJ2-7; 8 positions match TRBD2. V was pared by 6 bases and J by 5 bases, with 15 bases of the junction left unmatched. CDR3 size: 16 residues. CDR1 and CDR2 (germline): MGHDK, SYGVNS. The chain's CDR3 is CASRGGVGGAGDEQYF. The DNA of the CDR3 is TGTGCCAGCAGAGGGGGGGTCGGGGGGGCAGGCGACGAGCAGTACTTC.

V usage is TRBV9 and J usage is TRBJ2-3; unclear D gene. The CDR3 totals 12 residues. Germline V CDR1 and CDR2: SGDLS, YYNGEE. The ends were cut back, 4 bases at V and 6 bases at J, with 9 bases in the middle. The chain's CDR3 is CASSSHGDTQYF. The DNA of the CDR3 is TGTGCCAGCAGCTCTCATGGGGATACGCAGTATTTT.

This chain connects TRBV7-6 to TRBJ2-1; no firm D call. This CDR3 is 13 amino acids long. The V gene lost 5 bases and the J gene lost 2 bases, with 7 bases spanning the gap. CDR1 and CDR2 (germline): SGHVS, FNYEAQ. The CDR3 is CASSAEPYNEQFF. DNA of the CDR3: TGTGCCAGCAGCGCGGAGCCCTACAATGAGCAGTTCTTC.

The chain carries TRBV18 and TRBJ1-4; possible D gene TRBD1, 6 bases. V was pared by 3 bases and J by 3 bases, with 14 bases between. The CDR3 has 16 amino acids. Germline V lookup: CDR1 KGHSH, CDR2 LQKENI. The CDR3 is CASSPPRGGPNEKLFF. CDR3 coding DNA: TGTGCCAGCTCACCCCCGCGGGGGGGCCCTAATGAAAAACTGTTTTTT. The whole variable domain, remainder taken from reference TRBV18 and TRBJ1-4, is NAGVMQNPRHLVRRRGQEARLRCSPMKGHSHVYWYRQLPEEGLKFMVYLQKENIIDESGMPKERFSAEFPKEGPSILRIQQVVRGDSAAYFCASSPPRGGPNEKLFFGSGTQLSVL.

A note on this clone: The junction departs from germline at one end; a sequencing error may be responsible. The chain carries TRBV27 and TRBJ2-2; D remains unclear. CDR3 size: 16 residues. Looked up from germline, CDR1 is MNHEY and CDR2 is SMNVEV (reference sequence). CDR3 in DNA: TGTGCCAGCAGTTTATTGGCTAGTGGAAACACCGAGGAGCTGTTTTTT. Amino acid sequence: CASSLLASGNTEELFF.

The J gene is TRBJ2-1, the V gene TRBV18; TRBD2 might be the D (5 bases). V gave up 1 base and J gave up 5 bases, with 21 bases separating them. This CDR3 is built from 18 residues. Per the germline V gene, CDR1 is KGHSH and CDR2 is LQKENI. The CDR3: CASSPRPTTRVEDNEQFF. The CDR3 DNA is TGTGCCAGCTCACCACGCCCCACGACGAGGGTTGAGGACAATGAGCAGTTCTTC. Filled out from reference TRBV18 and TRBJ2-1, the complete variable domain reads NAGVMQNPRHLVRRRGQEARLRCSPMKGHSHVYWYRQLPEEGLKFMVYLQKENIIDESGMPKERFSAEFPKEGPSILRIQQVVRGDSAAYFCASSPRPTTRVEDNEQFFGPGTRLTVL.

The V and J genes are TRBV6-6 and TRBJ2-7; no clear D. The CDR3 totals 13 residues. The germline V and J ends were trimmed by 4 bases and 3 bases, with 10 bases remaining between them. Looked up from germline, CDR1 is MNHNY and CDR2 is SVGAGI (reference sequence). The CDR3 region has the DNA TGTGCCAGCAGTTCCGGACCAAACTACGAGCAGTACTTC. This gives the protein CASSSGPNYEQYF.

The chain recombines TRBV28 with TRBJ1-2; 7 positions agree with TRBD1. Germline V gene lookup returns CDR1 MDHEN and CDR2 SYDVKM. Losses at the gene ends were 5 bases for V and 2 bases for J; bases not matched to a gene: 5. The CDR3 spans 14 residues. CDR3 bases: TGTGCCAGCAGTCTCAGGGGGGTAAACTATGGCTACACCTTC. It codes for CASSLRGVNYGYTF.

This clone was seen only a few times. CDR3 region: CASSYSNQPQHF. Written as DNA, the CDR3 is TGTGCCAGCAGTTATAGCAATCAGCCCCAGCATTTT. The chain links TRBV28 to TRBJ1-5; D ambiguous. This CDR3 comprises 12 residues. The V gene lost 4 bases and the J gene lost 0 bases, with 1 base spanning the gap. Looked up from germline, CDR1 is MDHEN and CDR2 is SYDVKM.

The CDR3 reads CASSPGQGGISPLHF. CDR3 in DNA: TGTGCCAGCAGCCCTGGACAGGGAGGGATTTCACCCCTCCACTTT. V and J are TRBV9 and TRBJ1-6, with 8 nucleotides matching TRBD1. J was trimmed by 9 bases and V by 4 bases; bases with no gene match: 9. CDR1 is SGDLS, CDR2 YYNGEE, per germline. This CDR3 spans 15 amino acids.

This chain uses TRBV10-3 with TRBJ2-7; 13 bases align to TRBD2. CDR1 is ENHRY and CDR2 is SYGVKD in the germline V gene. CDR3 length: 15 amino acids. After removal of 2 bases from V and 6 bases from J, the junction contained 4 bases not matched to a gene. The CDR3 DNA reads TGTGCCATCAGTGAGCCGGGACTAGCGGGGTTCGAGCAGTACTTC. This translates into CAISEPGLAGFEQYF.

The CDR3 DNA is TGTGCCAGCAGCTTAAGGCGGGGGAACTACGAGCAGTACTTC. This gives the protein CASSLRRGNYEQYF. This sequence joins TRBV5-6 and TRBJ2-7, with 7 bases identical to TRBD2. The CDR3 covers 14 residues. Germline CDR1 and CDR2: SGHDT and YYEEEE. The V and J ends lost 2 bases and 3 bases, in that order; junction bases with no gene match: 5.

This rearrangement joins TRBV28 to TRBJ2-1; TRBD1 might be the D (6 bases). This CDR3 comprises 12 residues. The germline V gene encodes CDR1 MDHEN and CDR2 SYDVKM. V was cut by 8 bases and J by 7 bases, with 12 bases left in between. As DNA, the CDR3 is TGTGCCAGCTTGTCAGGGGTTAATGAGCAGTTCTTC. Its protein product is CASLSGVNEQFF.

The J gene is TRBJ2-3, the V gene TRBV30; TRBD1 aligns across 10 bases. V was clipped by 8 bases and J by 3 bases; unmatched bases: 5. CDR1 is GTSNPN and CDR2 is SVGIG in the germline V gene (reference sequence). This CDR3 is built from 13 residues. The CDR3 spells CARTGQGTDTQYF. The CDR3 DNA sequence: TGTGCCCGTACGGGACAGGGGACAGATACGCAGTATTTT.

The chain recombines TRBV28 with TRBJ2-6; TRBD1 matches 7 bases. The germline gives CDR1 MDHEN, CDR2 SYDVKM. With 10 bases clipped from V and 0 bases from J, the junction kept 9 bases outside the gene matches. The CDR3 contains 16 residues. The CDR3 nucleotides are TGTGCCACTATACTTACAGGGGCCTCTGGGGCCAACGTCCTGACTTTC. This gives the protein CATILTGASGANVLTF.

CDR3 amino acids: CASSSQAGGRSPLHF. The CDR3 DNA follows: TGTGCCAGCAGTTCCCAGGCGGGGGGTCGTTCACCCCTCCACTTT. The chain has TRBV27 and TRBJ1-6; possibly TRBD1 for D (5 bases). This CDR3 region has 15 residues. Germline V gene lookup returns CDR1 MNHEY and CDR2 SMNVEV (reference sequence). Between the trimmed V and J ends, which lost 4 bases and 9 bases, there was a span of 16 bases.

This chain uses TRBV29-1 with TRBJ2-2; maybe TRBD2 (5 bases). Trimming took off 4 bases at V and 0 bases at J, with 12 bases between the two ends. CDR3 length equals 15 residues. The germline CDR1 and CDR2 sequences are SQVTM and ANQGSEA. The CDR3 spells CSVGRSASNTGELFF. The CDR3 DNA sequence: TGCAGCGTTGGGAGGTCAGCCTCGAACACCGGGGAGCTGTTTTTT.

The chain uses TRBV10-3 and TRBJ2-7; D may be TRBD2 (6 bases). Trimming took off 11 bases at V and 1 base at J, with 15 bases between the two ends. Germline values: CDR1 ENHRY, CDR2 SYGVKD. This CDR3 contains 13 residues. This CDR3 reads CASSPGTSYEQYF. The CDR3 DNA follows: TGTGCCTCCTCACCCGGGACTTCCTACGAGCAGTACTTC.

The chain couples TRBV7-2 to TRBJ1-1; unclear D gene. The V end lost 5 bases, the J end lost 0 bases, and 7 bases lay between the germline ends. The CDR3 extends over 13 amino acids. CDR1 is SGHTA and CDR2 is FQGNSA in the germline V gene. The CDR3 spells CASSPALNTEAFF. In DNA form, the CDR3 reads TGTGCCAGCAGCCCGGCCTTGAACACTGAAGCTTTCTTT.

The genes are TRBV7-2 and TRBJ1-6; D ambiguous. Germline CDR1 SGHTA, CDR2 FQGNSA. The CDR3 contains 15 residues. V was cut by 5 bases and J by 0 bases, with 8 bases left in between. In DNA form, the CDR3 reads TGTGCCAGCAGCCCACAGAGCTCCTATAATTCACCCCTCCACTTT. It is translated as CASSPQSSYNSPLHF.

This clone showed up just once. The CDR3 nucleotides are TGTGCCAGCAGTTTAAATGCTGGGATCCTGGGCACTGAAGCTTTCTTT. Amino acid sequence: CASSLNAGILGTEAFF. The genes are TRBV27 and TRBJ1-1; no definite D call. The V gene lost 2 bases and the J gene lost 4 bases, with 17 bases spanning the gap. The CDR3 spans 16 residues. Germline V lookup: CDR1 MNHEY, CDR2 SMNVEV (reference sequence).

The chain is built from TRBV10-3 and TRBJ1-4; no reliable D call. The germline V gene has CDR1 ENHRY and CDR2 SYGVKD. The germline V and J ends were trimmed by 2 bases and 4 bases, with 5 bases remaining between them. The CDR3 covers 13 residues. The CDR3 is CAISELVNEKLFF. The CDR3 region has the DNA TGTGCCATCAGTGAGCTGGTTAATGAAAAACTGTTTTTT.

The chain recombines TRBV27 with TRBJ2-1; 7 nucleotides match TRBD2. Germline-derived CDR1 and CDR2 are MNHEY and SMNVEV (reference sequence). V lost 4 bases to trimming and J lost 16 bases; unmatched junction nucleotides: 10. The CDR3 length is 12 residues. CDR3 nucleotides: TGTGCCAGCAGTTCCCCCCCCCAGCGGGAATTCTTC. Protein product: CASSSPPQREFF.

Only a few counts were recorded for this clone. The chain combines TRBV5-6 with TRBJ2-1; 11 bases map to TRBD2. J lost 9 bases, V lost 0 bases, and 8 bases had no gene match. Per germline, CDR1 SGHDT and CDR2 YYEEEE. The CDR3 has 16 amino acids. The CDR3 coding sequence is TGTGCCAGCAGCTTGGCCGGTAGCGGGGGGGCGTCTGAGCAGTTCTTC. The encoded protein is CASSLAGSGGASEQFF.

The CDR3 DNA reads TGTGCCAGCATCCTCCTGACACGGGGATCCACAGATACGCAGTATTTT. Translated: CASILLTRGSTDTQYF. The genes are TRBV7-2 and TRBJ2-3; D may be TRBD2 (5 bases). The CDR3 length is 16 residues. CDR1 and CDR2 (germline): SGHTA, FQGNSA. Trimming removed 7 bases at V and 2 bases at J, with 19 bases between.